In its sample, the clone carrying this TCR beta chain was seen many times. What it binds is not known. It was uncontrolled infection, other autoimmune disease, pregnancy or lactation that excluded patients. Thyroid ultrasound and orbital computed tomography, with clinical symptoms and serum thyroxine and TRAb, informed diagnoses. This entry comes from a study of T cells in Graves' hyperthyroidism and ophthalmopathy. Study-level results: Peripheral blood also featured most of the thyroid clonotypes expanded above 0.001.

It was RNA transcripts that yielded the amplified TCR beta CDR3 regions. When the TCR CDR3 underwent first-round RT-PCR, the HTBI primer set was used. TCRdb processed the multiplex PCR reads anew with MiXCR; each CDR3 protein has one entry. The table lists 300,000 to 400,000 distinct CDR3 sequences, 11% to 15% of them singletons. The J segment lost 7 bases and the V segment lost 5 bases, leaving 8 bases of the junction unmatched. The CDR3 spans 14 residues. From germline, CDR1 is KGHSH and CDR2 LQKENI. The genes are TRBV18 and TRBJ1-5; 7 bases line up with TRBD1. This receptor was taken from a woman aged 60-70 years with Graves' hyperthyroidism. Sequenced: blood. DNA of the CDR3: TGTGCCAGCTCAACGGGTACAGGGGCACAGCCCCAGCATTTT. Amino acids: CASSTGTGAQPQHF.